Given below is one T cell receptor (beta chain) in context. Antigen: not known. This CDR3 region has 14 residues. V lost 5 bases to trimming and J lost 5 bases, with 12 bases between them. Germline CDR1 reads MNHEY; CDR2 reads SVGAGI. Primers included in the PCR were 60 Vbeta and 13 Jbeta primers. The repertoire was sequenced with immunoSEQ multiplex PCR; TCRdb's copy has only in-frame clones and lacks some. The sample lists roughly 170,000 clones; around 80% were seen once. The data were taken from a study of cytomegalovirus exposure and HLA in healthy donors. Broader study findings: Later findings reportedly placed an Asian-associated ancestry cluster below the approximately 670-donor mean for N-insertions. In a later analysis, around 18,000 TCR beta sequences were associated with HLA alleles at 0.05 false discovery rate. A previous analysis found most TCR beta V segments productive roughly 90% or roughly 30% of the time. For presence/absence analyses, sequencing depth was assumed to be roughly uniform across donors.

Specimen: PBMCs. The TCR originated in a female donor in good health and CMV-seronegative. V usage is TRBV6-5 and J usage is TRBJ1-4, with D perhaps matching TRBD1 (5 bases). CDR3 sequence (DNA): TGTGCCAGCAGTAAAGGGGTTCCCAATGAAAAACTGTTTTTT. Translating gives CASSKGVPNEKLFF.